The following is a T cell receptor (beta chain) sequence with its context. The germline gives CDR1 SGHRS, CDR2 YFSETQ. The CDR3 spans 16 residues. Trimming took 0 bases from V and 0 from J, leaving 10 bases between them. TCRdb re-analysed the 5' RACE reads in MiXCR, keeping a single row per CDR3 protein. Of almost 65,000 distinct CDR3 sequences listed, around 21% were seen once; the top ten hold approximately 1.5%. The sample originates from a study of HIV-infected patients and healthy controls. This clonotype originated in a human donor in good health. V is TRBV5-1 and J is TRBJ1-3, with D tentatively TRBD1 (5 bases). The sample taken for sequencing was CD4+ T cells from blood. CDR3 bases: TGCGCCAGCAGCTTGGATAACAGGCTCTCTGGAAACACCATATATTTT. Residues: CASSLDNRLSGNTIYF.